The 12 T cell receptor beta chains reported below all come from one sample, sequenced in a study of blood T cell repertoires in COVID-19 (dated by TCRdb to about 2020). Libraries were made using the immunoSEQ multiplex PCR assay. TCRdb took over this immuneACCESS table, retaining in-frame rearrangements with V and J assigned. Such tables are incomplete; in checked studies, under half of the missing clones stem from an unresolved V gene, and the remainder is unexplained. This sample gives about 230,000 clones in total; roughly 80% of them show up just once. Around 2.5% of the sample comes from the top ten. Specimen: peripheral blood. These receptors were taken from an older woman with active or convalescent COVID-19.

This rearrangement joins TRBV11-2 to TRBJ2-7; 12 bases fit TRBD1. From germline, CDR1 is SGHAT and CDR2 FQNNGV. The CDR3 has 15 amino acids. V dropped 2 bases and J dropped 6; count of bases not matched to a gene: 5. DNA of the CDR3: TGTGCCAGCAGCTTATGGGACAGGGGGCATCTCGAGCAGTACTTC. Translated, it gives CASSLWDRGHLEQYF. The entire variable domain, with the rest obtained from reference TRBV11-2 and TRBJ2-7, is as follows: EAGVAQSPRYKIIEKRQSVAFWCNPISGHATLYWYQQILGQGPKLLIQFQNNGVVDDSQLPKDRFSAERLKGVDSTLKIQPAKLEDSAVYLCASSLWDRGHLEQYFGPGTRLTVT.

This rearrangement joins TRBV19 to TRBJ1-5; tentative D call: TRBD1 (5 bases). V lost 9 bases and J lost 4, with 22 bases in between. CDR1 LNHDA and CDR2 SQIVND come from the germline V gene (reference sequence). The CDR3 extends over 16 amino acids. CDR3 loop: CASTAWGVGENQPQHF. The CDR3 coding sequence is TGTGCCAGCACCGCCTGGGGCGTAGGTGAAAATCAGCCCCAGCATTTT.

The CDR3 DNA follows: TGTGCCAGCAGGGAAACAGGGTACAATGAGCAGTTCTTC. Translated: CASRETGYNEQFF. The chain combines TRBV5-8 with TRBJ2-1, with D possibly matching TRBD1 (6 bases). Germline loops: CDR1 SGHTS, CDR2 YDEGEE. V gave up 5 bases and J gave up 4 bases, with 10 bases separating them. The CDR3 consists of 13 residues.

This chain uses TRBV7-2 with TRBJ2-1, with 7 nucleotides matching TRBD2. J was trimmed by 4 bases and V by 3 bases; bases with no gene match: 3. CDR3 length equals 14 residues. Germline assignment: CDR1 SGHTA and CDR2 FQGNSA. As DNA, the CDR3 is TGTGCCAGCAGCTTGGCTAGCGGTTACAATGAGCAGTTCTTC. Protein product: CASSLASGYNEQFF. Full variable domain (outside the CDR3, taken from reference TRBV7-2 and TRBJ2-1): GAGVSQSPSNKVTEKGKDVELRCDPISGHTALYWYRQSLGQGLEFLIYFQGNSAPDKSGLPSDRFSAERTGGSVSTLTIQRTQQEDSAVYLCASSLASGYNEQFFGPGTRLTVL.

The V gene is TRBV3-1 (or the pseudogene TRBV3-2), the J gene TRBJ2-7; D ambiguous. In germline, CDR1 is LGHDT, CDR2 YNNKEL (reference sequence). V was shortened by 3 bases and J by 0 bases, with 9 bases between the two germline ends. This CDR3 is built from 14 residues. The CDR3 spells CASSHGSSSYEQYF. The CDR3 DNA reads TGTGCCAGCAGCCATGGCTCAAGCTCCTACGAGCAGTACTTC.

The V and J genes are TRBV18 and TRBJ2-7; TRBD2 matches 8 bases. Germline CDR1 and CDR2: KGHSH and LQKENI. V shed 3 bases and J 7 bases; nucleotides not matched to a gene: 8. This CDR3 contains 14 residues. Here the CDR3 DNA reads TGTGCCAGCTCACCTCCGGGACTAGAGCTGGAGCAGTACTTC. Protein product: CASSPPGLELEQYF. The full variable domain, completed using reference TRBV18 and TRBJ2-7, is NAGVMQNPRHLVRRRGQEARLRCSPMKGHSHVYWYRQLPEEGLKFMVYLQKENIIDESGMPKERFSAEFPKEGPSILRIQQVVRGDSAAYFCASSPPGLELEQYFGPGTRLTVT.

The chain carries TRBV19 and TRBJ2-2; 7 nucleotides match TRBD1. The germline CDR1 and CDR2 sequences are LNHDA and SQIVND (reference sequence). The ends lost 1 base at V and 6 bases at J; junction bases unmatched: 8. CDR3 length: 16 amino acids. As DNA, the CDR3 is TGTGCCAGTAGTATAGCCCCGACAGGGAGTCCCGGGGAGCTGTTTTTT. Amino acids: CASSIAPTGSPGELFF.

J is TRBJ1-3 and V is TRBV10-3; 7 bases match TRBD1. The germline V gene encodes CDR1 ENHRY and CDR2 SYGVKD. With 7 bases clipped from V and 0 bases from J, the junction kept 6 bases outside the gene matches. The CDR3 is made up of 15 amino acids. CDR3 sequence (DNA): TGTGCCATCACCCGGGACAGTAGCTCTGGAAACACCATATATTTT. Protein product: CAITRDSSSGNTIYF.

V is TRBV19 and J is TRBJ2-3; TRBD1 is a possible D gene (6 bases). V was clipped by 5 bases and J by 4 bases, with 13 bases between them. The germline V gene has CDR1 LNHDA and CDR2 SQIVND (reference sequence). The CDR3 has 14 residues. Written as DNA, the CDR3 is TGTGCCAGTAGTCCGCGAGGGGGTGCAGATACGCAGTATTTT. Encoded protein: CASSPRGGADTQYF.

The DNA of the CDR3 is TGTGCCAGCGGCAAGTATGGCTACACCTTC. It codes for CASGKYGYTF. The V gene is TRBV28, the J gene TRBJ1-2; no firm D call. Germline CDR1 and CDR2: MDHEN and SYDVKM. The CDR3 spans 10 residues. Trimming stripped 8 bases from V and 5 bases from J, with 6 bases between.

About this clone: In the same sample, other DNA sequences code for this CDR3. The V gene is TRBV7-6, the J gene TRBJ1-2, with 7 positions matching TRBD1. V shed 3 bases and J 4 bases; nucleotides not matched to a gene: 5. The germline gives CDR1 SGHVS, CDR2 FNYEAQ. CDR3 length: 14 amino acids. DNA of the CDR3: TGTGCCAGCAGCTTCCAAGGGGGCAGCTATGGCTACACCTTC. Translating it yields CASSFQGGSYGYTF.

The CDR3, as DNA: TGTGCCAGCAATTCGGGGGTCCAAGAGACCCAGTACTTC. Translating it yields CASNSGVQETQYF. The chain uses TRBV7-9 and TRBJ2-5, with a weak D call TRBD2 (6 bases). Germline loops: CDR1 SEHNR, CDR2 FQNEAQ (reference sequence). This CDR3 region has 13 residues. V lost 7 bases to trimming and J lost 1 base, with 10 bases between them. Based on the CDR3 plus reference TRBV7-9 and TRBJ2-5, the full variable domain is DTGVSQNPRHKITKRGQNVTFRCDPISEHNRLYWYRQTLGQGPEFLTYFQNEAQLEKSRLLSDRFSAERPKGSFSTLEIQRTEQGDSAMYLCASNSGVQETQYFGPGTRLLVL.